This paragraph covers one T cell receptor beta chain sequence. The data were obtained in a study of identifying expanded T cells in peripheral blood. Profiling relied on immunoSEQ multiplex PCR, and the TCRdb table lists in-frame clones only, not all of them. The sample shows 50,000 to 65,000 clones, around four fifths of them seen only once. Germline V gives CDR1 MGHRA, CDR2 YSYEKL. The CDR3 consists of 13 residues. V dropped 4 bases and J dropped 4 bases, with 10 bases sitting between them. The clonotype comes from a person aged 18 to 75 in good health. The chain couples TRBV4-1 to TRBJ1-2, with D uncertain. Sequenced sample: blood. The CDR3 protein is CASSPGGFYGYTF. The CDR3 coding sequence is TGCGCCAGCAGCCCAGGAGGATTCTATGGCTACACCTTC.